Below are 27 T cell receptor beta chains sequenced from a single sample in a study of OX40 agonist ivuxolimab in advanced cancers. Data came from immunoSEQ multiplex PCR; TCRdb stores just in-frame clones and leaves some out. This table holds 55,000 to 70,000 clones, approximately 86% found once. The input for sequencing was CD4+ or CD8+ T cells sorted from blood, taken in a trial of the OX40 agonist ivuxolimab. The receptors stem from an adult with an advanced solid tumor such as melanoma, head and neck, liver or kidney cancer.

V gene TRBV2 combines with J gene TRBJ1-1; TRBD1 is a possible D gene (6 bases). The CDR3 spans 15 residues. Germline V gene lookup returns CDR1 SNHLY and CDR2 FYNNEI. V was cut by 5 bases and J by 4 bases, with 17 bases left in between. Here the CDR3 DNA reads TGTGCCAGCAGTCGACGGGACAAGGGATCCACTGAAGCTTTCTTT. Translation: CASSRRDKGSTEAFF.

The chain has TRBV11-2 and TRBJ1-3; the D is unclear. The V gene's germline CDR1 is SGHAT and CDR2 FQNNGV. Trimming stripped 5 bases from V and 0 bases from J, with 14 bases between. This CDR3 contains 16 residues. The CDR3 loop is CASSPSGLNSGNTIYF. CDR3 nucleotides: TGTGCCAGCAGCCCTAGCGGACTGAACTCTGGAAACACCATATATTTT. The full variable domain, completed using reference TRBV11-2 and TRBJ1-3, is EAGVAQSPRYKIIEKRQSVAFWCNPISGHATLYWYQQILGQGPKLLIQFQNNGVVDDSQLPKDRFSAERLKGVDSTLKIQPAKLEDSAVYLCASSPSGLNSGNTIYFGEGSWLTVV.

The V and J genes are TRBV7-2 and TRBJ2-5; the D is unclear. This CDR3 region has 14 residues. The V gene's germline CDR1 is SGHTA and CDR2 FQGNSA. V was pared by 1 base and J by 7 bases, with 13 bases between. In nucleotides, the CDR3 is TGTGCCAGCAGCTTAGACGGCCAGCGAGGGACCCAGTACTTC. The encoded protein is CASSLDGQRGTQYF.

The chain uses TRBV11-3 and TRBJ2-7; 7 nucleotides agree with TRBD1. Trimming took 5 bases from V and 2 from J; bases not matched to a gene: 6. The CDR3 contains 14 residues. Germline lookup yields CDR1 SGHNT and CDR2 YENEEA. CDR3: CASSGRDSTYEQYF. The CDR3 bases are TGTGCCAGCAGCGGTCGGGACAGTACCTACGAGCAGTACTTC.

This clone has a single count. This sequence joins TRBV5-5 and TRBJ2-6; tentative D call: TRBD2 (5 bases). Trimming shortened V by 8 bases and J by 2 bases, and 14 bases separated the two germline ends. Germline assignment: CDR1 SGHKS and CDR2 YYEKEE (reference sequence). This CDR3 has 15 residues. CDR3 loop: CASTSSGTGANVLTF. CDR3 bases: TGTGCCAGTACATCCTCGGGAACTGGGGCCAACGTCCTGACTTTC.

The chain joins TRBV25-1 to TRBJ2-7, with D perhaps TRBD1 or TRBD2 (5 bases each). V dropped 5 bases and J dropped 2 bases, with 13 bases sitting between them. Germline V gene data show CDR1 as MGHDK and CDR2 as SYGVNS. The CDR3 covers 14 residues. In nucleotides, the CDR3 is TGTGCCAGCAGTCCCGGTGGGGGAACCTACGAGCAGTACTTC. Protein: CASSPGGGTYEQYF.

This chain connects TRBV7-9 to TRBJ2-5; D possibly corresponds to TRBD2 (5 bases). V lost 4 bases and J 1 base, leaving 22 bases between the germline ends. CDR3 length: 18 residues. CDR1 and CDR2 from the germline V gene are SEHNR and FQNEAQ (reference sequence). The CDR3 here is CASSSLPRDSRLQETQYF. CDR3 nucleotide sequence: TGTGCCAGCAGCTCGTTACCCCGGGATTCCCGGCTCCAAGAGACCCAGTACTTC.

This rearrangement joins TRBV25-1 to TRBJ2-1, with 13 bases aligning to TRBD2. The germline gives CDR1 MGHDK, CDR2 SYGVNS. V lost 3 bases, J lost 5 bases, and 7 bases stayed unmatched. This CDR3 region has 17 residues. The CDR3 loop reads CASSETSGGTTNNEQFF. The CDR3 coding sequence is TGTGCCAGCAGTGAGACTAGCGGGGGGACTACAAACAATGAGCAGTTCTTC.

This clone was seen a single time. V and J are TRBV9 and TRBJ2-1; TRBD1 aligns across 10 bases. The V segment lost 3 bases and the J segment 3 bases; nucleotides outside the gene matches: 12. This CDR3 contains 18 residues. CDR1 is SGDLS, CDR2 YYNGEE, per germline. DNA of the CDR3: TGTGCCAGCAGCGCAAATATTTTGACAGGGGGCGTCTACAATGAGCAGTTCTTC. This encodes CASSANILTGGVYNEQFF.

The V call is TRBV29-1, the J call TRBJ2-5, with 8 bases aligning to TRBD1. V lost 3 bases, J lost 5 bases, and 2 bases stayed unmatched. CDR1 and CDR2 (germline): SQVTM, ANQGSEA. This CDR3 has 12 amino acids. CDR3 DNA sequence: TGCAGCGTTGACAGGGGGCAGGAGACCCAGTACTTC. Translated: CSVDRGQETQYF.

In DNA, the CDR3 is TGTGCCTGGAGTGTAAGGGCACATTCCTATGAGCAGTTCTTC. It yields the protein CAWSVRAHSYEQFF. The chain has TRBV30 and TRBJ2-1, with D uncertain. V gave up 0 bases and J gave up 8 bases, with 14 bases separating them. This CDR3 has 14 residues. Looked up from germline, CDR1 is GTSNPN and CDR2 is SVGIG (reference sequence).

The chain is built from TRBV30 and TRBJ2-5; 10 bases fit TRBD2. The CDR3 spans 16 residues. CDR1 and CDR2 (germline): GTSNPN, SVGIG (reference sequence). V trimming: 5 bases; J trimming: 5 bases; junction bases outside the gene matches: 14. The CDR3: CAWGPGLAGVGETQYF. In DNA, the CDR3 is TGTGCCTGGGGCCCAGGGCTAGCGGGAGTTGGGGAGACCCAGTACTTC.

The chain links TRBV10-3 to TRBJ2-3, with 7 bases matching TRBD2. The V gene end was trimmed by 3 bases and the J gene end by 7 bases; junction bases not matched to a gene: 16. The CDR3 consists of 17 residues. CDR1 and CDR2 from the germline V gene are ENHRY and SYGVKD. CDR3 nucleotides: TGTGCCATCAGTGAAAAGCGGGACGGGGTGGGGAGGAATACGCAGTATTTT. Translating gives CAISEKRDGVGRNTQYF.

The genes are TRBV25-1 and TRBJ2-2; tentative D call: TRBD1 (5 bases). Germline loops: CDR1 MGHDK, CDR2 SYGVNS. The CDR3 extends over 13 amino acids. Trimming shortened V by 6 bases and J by 5 bases, and 10 bases separated the two germline ends. CDR3 loop: CASRGVGTGELFF. DNA for the CDR3: TGTGCCAGCAGAGGGGTTGGGACCGGGGAGCTGTTTTTT.

CDR3 sequence reads: CASSETSGSSYEQYF. The CDR3 DNA is TGTGCCAGTAGTGAAACTAGCGGGAGCTCCTACGAGCAGTACTTC. The J gene is TRBJ2-7, the V gene TRBV19, with 11 bases that match TRBD2. The CDR3 sequence is 15 residues long. Per germline, CDR1 LNHDA and CDR2 SQIVND (reference sequence). After removal of 5 bases from V and 0 bases from J, the junction contained 3 bases not matched to a gene.

This sequence joins TRBV18 and TRBJ2-3; D might be TRBD2 (6 bases). The CDR3 totals 13 residues. The ends were cut back, 3 bases at V and 4 bases at J, with 8 bases in the middle. The germline CDR1 and CDR2 sequences are KGHSH and LQKENI. The CDR3 spells CASSPGGADTQYF. The CDR3 nucleotides are TGTGCCAGCTCACCCGGCGGGGCAGATACGCAGTATTTT.

The gene calls are TRBV19 and TRBJ2-7, with D perhaps TRBD2 (5 bases). The CDR3 has 13 amino acids. V was pared by 11 bases and J by 0 bases, with 14 bases between. CDR1 and CDR2 from the germline V gene are LNHDA and SQIVND (reference sequence). The CDR3 DNA is TGTGCCGCAGCGGAAGAAAGCTCCTACGAGCAGTACTTC. This translates into CAAAEESSYEQYF.

The chain employs TRBV5-4 and TRBJ2-7, with 8 bases identical to TRBD2. Germline assignment: CDR1 SGHNT and CDR2 YYREEE (reference sequence). After removal of 1 base from V and 3 bases from J, the junction contained 6 bases not matched to a gene. This CDR3 is built from 15 residues. In nucleotides, the CDR3 is TGTGCCAGCAGCTTGTCAAGCGGGAGCCTCTACGAGCAGTACTTC. Protein product: CASSLSSGSLYEQYF.

This chain joins TRBV28 and TRBJ1-6; the D gene is possibly TRBD1 (5 bases). Trimming shortened V by 1 base and J by 7 bases, and 17 bases separated the two germline ends. From germline, CDR1 is MDHEN and CDR2 SYDVKM. The CDR3 sequence is 17 residues long. CDR3 residues: CASSLLGAGIQNSPLHF. The CDR3 bases are TGTGCCAGCAGTTTATTAGGGGCGGGGATCCAAAATTCACCCCTCCACTTT. Supplemented by reference TRBV28 and TRBJ1-6, the full variable domain reads DVKVTQSSRYLVKRTGEKVFLECVQDMDHENMFWYRQDPGLGLRLIYFSYDVKMKEKGDIPEGYSVSREKKERFSLILESASTNQTSMYLCASSLLGAGIQNSPLHFGNGTRLTVT.

The V call is TRBV2, the J call TRBJ1-5; the D is unclear. The CDR3 sequence is 14 residues long. Germline V gene lookup returns CDR1 SNHLY and CDR2 FYNNEI. V was pared by 4 bases and J by 6 bases, with 13 bases between. Here the CDR3 reads CASSGVRGGQPQHF. The CDR3 nucleotides are TGTGCCAGCAGTGGAGTTAGAGGTGGTCAGCCCCAGCATTTT.

The chain uses TRBV23-1 and TRBJ1-6; 9 bases map to TRBD1. TRBV23-1 qualifies as an ORF whose function is uncertain. This CDR3 region has 20 residues. The J segment lost 5 bases and the V segment lost 5 bases, leaving 19 bases of the junction unmatched. The DNA for the CDR3 is TGCGCCAGCAGTTCGAATTCTCCCGGGACAGGGTTAGGGGATAATTCACCCCTCCACTTT. Its translation: CASSSNSPGTGLGDNSPLHF.

The chain combines TRBV12-5 with TRBJ2-7; 7 bases agree with TRBD1. V was pared by 10 bases and J by 4 bases, with 13 bases of the junction left unmatched. CDR3 size: 14 residues. Germline-derived CDR1 and CDR2 are LGHNT and FRNRAP. The CDR3 DNA follows: TGTGCTACCCGATCCGGGACAGCTGATTACGAGCAGTACTTC. This gives the protein CATRSGTADYEQYF.

The sample holds one count of this clone. The chain joins TRBV5-6 to TRBJ1-5; D might be TRBD1 (5 bases). The CDR3 has 16 amino acids. Germline-derived CDR1 and CDR2 are SGHDT and YYEEEE. V lost 1 base and J lost 0, with 11 bases in between. The CDR3 spells CASSLSPGYSNQPQHF. The DNA for the CDR3 is TGTGCCAGCAGCTTGTCGCCAGGGTATAGCAATCAGCCCCAGCATTTT.

The chain couples TRBV11-2 to TRBJ2-7; D perhaps matches TRBD2 (6 bases). CDR1 and CDR2 from the germline V gene are SGHAT and FQNNGV. Deletions cut 4 bases from V and 4 bases from J, with 17 bases between. The CDR3 consists of 15 residues. The CDR3 DNA reads as TGTGCCAGCAGCTCAACGGAGGGTTGGTCGTACGAGCAGTACTTC. It encodes CASSSTEGWSYEQYF.

The chain links TRBV18 to TRBJ1-6; D is unclear. This CDR3 has 18 amino acids. Trimming removed 3 bases at V and 0 bases at J, with 15 bases between. CDR1 and CDR2 (germline): KGHSH, LQKENI. CDR3 loop: CASSPAWTRSSYNSPLHF. In nucleotides, the CDR3 is TGTGCCAGCTCACCTGCCTGGACCCGAAGCTCCTATAATTCACCCCTCCACTTT.

This chain links TRBV6-6 with TRBJ2-1; possible D gene TRBD1, 7 bases. Between the trimmed V and J ends, which lost 5 bases and 7 bases, there was a span of 18 bases. Germline CDR1 reads MNHNY; CDR2 reads SVGAGI (reference sequence). The CDR3 loop spans 15 amino acids. This chain's CDR3 is CASSPQGGGVNEQFF. The CDR3 DNA follows: TGTGCCAGCAGTCCGCAGGGGGGTGGTGTGAATGAGCAGTTCTTC.

This clone was recorded once. The J gene is TRBJ1-2, the V gene TRBV5-1; tentatively, D is TRBD1 (6 bases). Germline V gene sequence: CDR1 SGHRS, CDR2 YFSETQ. Trimming left V 4 bases short and J 4 bases short, with 14 bases between. The CDR3 runs 14 residues. CDR3 bases: TGCGCCAGCAGCCTAACAGGGCTAGGCTATGGCTACACCTTC. Its translation is CASSLTGLGYGYTF.